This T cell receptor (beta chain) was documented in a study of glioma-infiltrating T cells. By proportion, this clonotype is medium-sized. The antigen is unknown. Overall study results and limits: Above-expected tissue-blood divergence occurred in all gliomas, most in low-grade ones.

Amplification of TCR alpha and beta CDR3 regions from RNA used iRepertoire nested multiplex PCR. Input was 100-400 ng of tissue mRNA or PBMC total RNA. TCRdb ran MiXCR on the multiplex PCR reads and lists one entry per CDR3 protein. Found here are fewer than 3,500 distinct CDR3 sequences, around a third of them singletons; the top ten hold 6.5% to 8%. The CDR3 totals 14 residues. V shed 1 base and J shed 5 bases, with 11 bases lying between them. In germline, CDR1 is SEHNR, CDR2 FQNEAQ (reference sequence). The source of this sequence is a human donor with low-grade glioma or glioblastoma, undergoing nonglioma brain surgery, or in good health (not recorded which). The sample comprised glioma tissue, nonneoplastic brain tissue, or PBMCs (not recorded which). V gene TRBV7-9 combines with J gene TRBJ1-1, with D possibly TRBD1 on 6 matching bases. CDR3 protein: CASSLEGVLTEAFF. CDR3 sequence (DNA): TGTGCCAGCAGCTTAGAGGGGGTTCTTACTGAAGCTTTCTTT. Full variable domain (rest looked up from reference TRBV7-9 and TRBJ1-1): DTGVSQNPRHKITKRGQNVTFRCDPISEHNRLYWYRQTLGQGPEFLTYFQNEAQLEKSRLLSDRFSAERPKGSFSTLEIQRTEQGDSAMYLCASSLEGVLTEAFFGQGTRLTVV.